This T cell receptor (beta chain) was recorded in a study of blood T cell repertoires in COVID-19. Study overall: Sites across the United States, Italy and Spain contributed samples from acute and convalescent COVID-19. PBMCs, B-cell-depleted T cells, or T cells were the source of the cDNA or gDNA that made up the material.

V shed 4 bases, J shed 2 bases, and the junction held 2 bases outside the gene matches. CDR1 and CDR2 (germline): SGHDT, YYEEEE. There are 13 residues in the CDR3. Authors' data handling: Reference gene primer amplification gave estimated nucleated cell counts. Here immunoSEQ multiplex PCR was the method, and the copy in TCRdb shows in-frame clones only, minus some. The DNA gave D and trimming, while V, J and clone size come from that table. The table includes 290,000 or so clones, approximately 89% detected once. The source material was PBMCs or T cells enriched from blood (not recorded which). This clonotype was sampled from a woman aged 18-29 years who had recovered from COVID-19. The J gene is TRBJ2-7, the V gene TRBV5-6; TRBD1 agrees at 8 bases. The CDR3: CASSRTGTYEQYF. CDR3 nucleotide sequence: TGTGCCAGCAGCCGGACAGGGACCTACGAGCAGTACTTC.